Below, one T cell receptor beta chain is given with its context. The antigen is undetermined. The data are from a study of T cell repertoires in ileal Crohn's disease. General study points: Mucosal expansions were suggested to be mainly CD8 T cells. Active smokers at surgery had more clonal expansions than non-smokers.

The CDR3 has 13 amino acids. CDR1 and CDR2 (germline): MNHEY, SMNVEV (reference sequence). After removal of 3 bases from V and 4 bases from J, the junction contained 3 bases not matched to a gene. Per sample, roughly 500 nanograms of biopsy DNA were TCRB immunosequenced. Repertoires were generated with immunoSEQ multiplex PCR, while TCRdb's copy carries only in-frame clones and drops some. The table lists around 17,000 clones, roughly 88% of them singletons. The rearrangement links TRBV27 to TRBJ2-7, with 7 bases fitting TRBD1. The receptor was isolated from an adult with Crohn's disease. Sequencing used ileal tissue. The CDR3 region is CASSLTGLYEQYF. The CDR3 coding sequence is TGTGCCAGCAGTTTGACAGGGCTGTACGAGCAGTACTTC.